The present T cell receptor beta chain was sequenced within a study of response to subunit inactivated influenza vaccine. With respect to this clonotype: Antigen unknown.

General study points: After each seasonal influenza vaccination, few new T cells are recruited, the authors suggested.

TCRdb ran MiXCR on the RT-PCR reads and lists one entry per CDR3 protein. Of 550,000 to 800,000 distinct CDR3 sequences listed, approximately 14% are singletons. The origin of this receptor is a man aged 50 or older who received an inactivated influenza vaccine. The source material was PBMCs from blood, sampled approximately 12 days after vaccination.

CDR3 loop: CSARDPIHPYEQYF. The CDR3 DNA follows: TGCAGTGCTAGGGATCCTATACACCCCTACGAGCAGTACTTC. The V call is TRBV20-1, the J call TRBJ2-7; no clear D. Germline V gene lookup returns CDR1 DFQATT and CDR2 SNEGSKA (reference sequence). There are 14 residues in the CDR3. V was shortened by 3 bases and J by 2 bases, with 14 bases between the two germline ends.